This TCR beta chain was identified during a study of blood T cell repertoires in COVID-19 (dated by TCRdb to between 2020 and 2021). Background on the whole study: Collaborator samples came from the United States, Italy and Spain and covered acute and convalescent phases of COVID-19. The material from the prospective study consisted of cDNA or gDNA derived from T cells, B-cell-depleted T cells, or PBMCs. A freely available public database, intended as a resource for researchers studying the immune response to SARS-CoV-2, is where the repertoires were released. Samples were obtained from the ongoing ImmuneRACE study (first 160 participants) and from some 1,200 subjects provided by 6 global collaborators. Sample metadata almost always included a de-identified subject ID, COVID-19 status, age in years and sex. Subjects who had been exposed to COVID-19, were actively infected with it, or had recovered from it provided the deeply sampled blood TCRbeta repertoires that made up the dataset. HLA class I and class II types, where available, came from metadata supplied by the sample provider rather than from assay-based typing. General findings and caveats noted by the study authors: How much clinical and demographic metadata was included differed by source and by participant, and the metadata was provided uncurated.

At one collaborating source in Seattle, patients were enrolled during active infection and were followed longitudinally through the course of disease. Collaborating institutions collected whole blood in K2EDTA tubes following their own protocols. For TCRbeta analysis, collaborators shipped samples in one of three forms: frozen whole blood, isolated PBMCs, or DNA extracted from either of those sample types. In regard to this clone: There is no known antigen for this receptor. There are no base qualities to consult, and no much larger clone falls within one base.

The immunoSEQ Assay, a bias-controlled multiplex PCR, was used to amplify TCRbeta CDR3 regions from genomic DNA. From the authors' description of their analysis: The number of nucleated cells in each sample was estimated by amplification of reference gene primers within the assay. Sequence reads were collapsed and filtered to measure the absolute abundance of every unique TCRbeta CDR3 rearrangement. For each sample, productive Simpson clonality was calculated as the square root of Simpson's diversity index across productive rearrangements. The immuneACCESS repertoire file appears here via TCRdb, limited to in-frame rearrangements. These files lack a portion of the clones; in checked studies, under half of the deficit traces to unresolved V genes, and the cause of the others is not known. The DNA gave D and trimming, while V, J and clone size come from that table. The sample table contains around 310,000 clones; only one count was recorded for 90% of them. The ten largest clonotypes hold more than 0.85% of the sample.

The CDR3, from cysteine to phenylalanine, totals 15 residues. The sequence is cut down to CDR3 DNA, 45 bases in frame from base 1. CDR1 and CDR2 are drawn from the germline V gene: LGHNA, YSLEER. Trimming costs V 0 bases and J 7 bases, and their ends lie 15 bases apart. Source material: peripheral blood. The rearranged segments are TRBV4-3 and TRBJ1-2, with TRBD1 tentatively as D gene (5 bases match). The sequence derives from a woman in her thirties or forties with COVID-19, enrolled during active disease. The CDR3 protein sequence reads: CASSQDLGQGSGYTF. The DNA sequence is given as TGCGCCAGCAGCCAAGATTTGGGGCAGGGCTCTGGCTACACCTTC.